This paragraph covers one T cell receptor (beta chain) sequence. Its antigen has not been determined. Qualities for individual bases were not recorded, and no much larger clone is one base off. According to the germline V gene, CDR1 reads SQVTM and CDR2 reads ANQGSEA. Including cysteine and phenylalanine, the CDR3 has 14 amino acids. The DNA shown is the 42-base CDR3, in frame from base 1. For this chain, trimming is 4 bases at the V end and 1 base at the J end, and the number of junction bases without a gene match is 4. In total, approximately 690 healthy bone marrow donors made up the cohort. Cohort members were all nominally healthy when sampled, although unrecorded immune exposures were likely present. The donor was CMV seropositive and belonged to the group of 250 to 300 seropositive cohort members. Every donor gave a peripheral blood sample, and the peripheral blood mononuclear cells from that sample were used for TCR beta sequencing. The Qiagen DNeasy Blood Extraction Kit was used to extract genomic DNA from the blood cell samples.

The data are from a study of cytomegalovirus exposure and HLA in healthy donors (dated 2017 in TCRdb). Notes on the research overall: In an earlier analysis of approximately 640 of the donors, under 300 Gb of sequence data and about 110 million unique TCR beta sequences from 180 million or so T cells were reported. A few DR-DQ haplotypes were treated as single units for association and clustering because of strong linkage in the cohort. The number of donors typed differed by locus, with about 629-630 for A, B, C, DRB1 and DQB1, roughly 520 for DQA1, about 610 for DPA1, and some 450 for DPB1. Of the 350 to 450 genotyped donors, roughly 80% fell in the genetic ancestry cluster associated with self-reported Caucasian donors. In the later analysis, no new phenotypic data were used to find candidate immune exposures; instead, reliance was placed on TCR beta sequences and their occurrence across donors. To predict cytomegalovirus infection status, the study combined high-throughput TCR immunosequencing, statistical association of individual TCRs with disease status, and machine learning. A later genetic analysis took genome-wide SNP genotypes for 398 of the 666 donors and used that subset as a discovery cohort. Donor age, sex, ethnicity and CMV serostatus were compiled alongside the repertoire data. Among under 450 genotyped donors of the cohort, an average of approximately 250,000 unique TCR beta nucleotide sequences were sequenced per donor, 15% to 20% of them non-productive. An early release covering roughly 600 HLA-typed donors comprised approximately 290 gigabases of sequencing data and some 79 million unique TCR sequences. A later analysis re-analyzed previously published TCR beta repertoires from hundreds of donors and added high-resolution HLA genotyping to study TCR occurrence patterns. HLA typing covered class I and class II loci at four-digit resolution. Every discovery cohort repertoire had been produced on one sequencing platform. The study profiled the T cell repertoires of 500 to 800 subjects by immunosequencing and related them to cytomegalovirus serostatus. The study aimed to test whether signatures of past pathogen exposure could be identified by cataloging public T cell receptors. In an earlier analysis of roughly 600 of the donors, high-throughput TCR beta sequencing was used to judge whether each TCR beta V gene segment behaved as functional or pseudogenic. A separate validation cohort of some 130 different subjects was used in addition to the approximately 610-subject first cohort.

The receptor library was made with the immunoSEQ multiplex PCR assay. A mixture of 60 forward primers for TCR Vbeta segments and 13 reverse primers for TCR Jbeta segments was used in the multiplex PCR. A multiplex PCR assay on genomic DNA amplified the CDR3 region of rearranged TCR beta genes. Amplified TCR beta libraries were sequenced as 87-base-pair reads on the Illumina HiSeq System. Concerning the study's data processing: A later analysis tallied about 77 million unique TCR beta chains across the 666 repertoires, and around 12 million of those chains were shared by two or more donors. Raw reads were error-corrected and collapsed into unique sequences with a nearest-neighbor algorithm that merged closely related sequences to remove PCR and sequencing errors. To assign V, D and J gene segments, CDR3 sequences were aligned to IMGT reference sequences. For a sequence to be retained, a match of at least six nucleotides to both a V gene segment and a J gene segment was required. Rearrangements were called productive when the CDR3 lacked stop codons and stayed in frame with V and J; all others were non-productive. CDR3 was defined by IMGT convention, running from the second conserved V-encoded cysteine to the conserved J-encoded phenylalanine. The earlier analysis of roughly 590 of the donors excluded any sequence lacking an unambiguous match to a single V gene segment. An earlier analysis of about 590 of the donors classified V segments as functional when productive rearrangements were above 56.7% and as segregating when the standard deviation between donors was above 5%. To diagnose cytomegalovirus status from the catalog of TCR beta chain sequences, a statistical classification framework was built. V and J gene assignment, in a later analysis, came from comparing TCR nucleotide sequences with IMGT/GENE-DB human TR gene sequences. The TCRdist pipeline was used in a later analysis to assign CDR3 sequences and most-parsimonious VDJ recombination scenarios. In a later analysis, every TCR beta chain was defined by the combination of its CDR3 amino acid sequence and its V-gene family, and reads without a unique V-gene family were dropped. In a later analysis, some 600 highly shared, low-generation-probability nucleotide sequences were removed to address suspected cross-contamination and a sequencing artifact. In a later analysis, a clonal expansion index for each public chain was calculated from normalized within-repertoire ranks of inferred template counts. Generation probabilities in a later analysis came from a VDJ recombination model fitted to out-of-frame rearrangements, and those results were checked against IGoR. In a later analysis, TCR-TCR, TCR-HLA and TCR-CMV co-occurrence was scored with hypergeometric tests, and a repertoire-size bias correction was applied to TCR pairs. A later analysis estimated false discovery rates by permuting HLA or CMV assignments 20 times. A later analysis grouped co-occurring TCRs with DBSCAN, adding TCRdist sequence similarity when clustering within HLA-allele-positive subsets. Co-occurrence clustering excluded repertoires with fewer than 30,000 or more than 120,000 public chains, plus five with anomalous nucleotide sharing. TCRdb took this table from immuneACCESS and kept in-frame rearrangements with V and J called. Such tables lack part of the clones; where checked against another copy, unresolved V genes explain under half of the gap, and the rest is unexplained. V and J calls and clone size are as listed in that table; D and trimming were resolved from the DNA. This sample comprises 70,000 to 90,000 clones, around 65% of them detected only once. Of the sample, 4.9% falls within the top ten clones.

Results and caveats for the whole study, not just this receptor: Broadly in line with IMGT annotations, most TCR beta V segments showed up in productive rearrangements about 87% or about 30% of the time in an earlier analysis of under 700 of the donors. Three of the identified cytomegalovirus-associated TCR beta chains were confirmed in vitro to be specific for cytomegalovirus antigens. In a later analysis, some 18,000 TCR beta sequences were associated with specific HLA alleles at a false discovery rate of 0.05. Approximately 16 rarely observed V segments, including chromosome 9 orphons, were excluded from the earlier analysis of about 500 of the donors because counts were too low. According to a later analysis, parvovirus B19, influenza, CMV and Epstein-Barr virus appeared linked to several top co-occurrence clusters. In a later analysis, HLA-associated TCR beta chains showed more clonal expansion and lower generation probabilities than non-associated chains that were equally common. Linkage disequilibrium might explain the correlated functional status among segregating V segments, but an unknown experimental factor could not be excluded. Cytomegalovirus status was reported to be diagnosed by the classifier with high specificity and sensitivity in both the original and validation cohorts. A further reported finding was that TCR beta sequences accurately predicted the HLA-A and HLA-B alleles for most subjects in the first cohort. Because HLA typing was missing for some donors at each locus, association tests included only the typed subset. For the cohort, immune exposure information was limited to CMV serostatus. Only TCR beta chains were sequenced in this cohort, and the absence of alpha or paired-chain data limited detectable features. The presence/absence analyses assumed that sequencing depth was roughly uniform across donors, and that assumption may not be true. Most TCR sequences were seen in very few donors, while some public TCRs were found in many individuals. In a later analysis, TCR association rates were found to vary across HLA loci, with the most associated TCRs seen for DRB1 alleles and the fewest for HLA-C alleles. Compared with the roughly 700-donor mean, donors in an Asian-associated ancestry cluster had fewer N-insertions in productive TCRs, according to a later genetic analysis. According to the authors, the approach could potentially be generalized to other disease states and immunological phenotypes. A later genetic analysis associated a missense DCLRE1C variant with V-gene and J-gene trimming of TCR beta chains, and an independent cohort replicated the association. A cluster of highly shared sequence variants was judged likely to be a technical artifact of the sequencing pipeline. In a later analysis, most CMV-associated TCR beta chains were found to appear HLA-restricted, with HLA associations seemingly driven largely by CMV exposure. The study listed 150 to 200 TCR beta chains as associated with cytomegalovirus. Some IMGT-functional V segments, including TRBV6-2 and TRBV6-3, could not be distinguished by the 87-base-pair reads and were therefore excluded. Assigning TCR associations to individual alleles was difficult when HLA alleles, especially DR and DQ, strongly co-occurred.

Recombination connected TRBV29-1 to TRBJ1-5, and 7 bases in between align with TRBD1. The source of this sequence is a man aged 55 to 70 in good health and CMV-seropositive. The sequenced sample consisted of PBMCs. The CDR3 reads as follows: CSVGDSGSNQPQHF. The DNA sequence is TGCAGCGTTGGGGACAGTGGAAGCAATCAGCCCCAGCATTTT.